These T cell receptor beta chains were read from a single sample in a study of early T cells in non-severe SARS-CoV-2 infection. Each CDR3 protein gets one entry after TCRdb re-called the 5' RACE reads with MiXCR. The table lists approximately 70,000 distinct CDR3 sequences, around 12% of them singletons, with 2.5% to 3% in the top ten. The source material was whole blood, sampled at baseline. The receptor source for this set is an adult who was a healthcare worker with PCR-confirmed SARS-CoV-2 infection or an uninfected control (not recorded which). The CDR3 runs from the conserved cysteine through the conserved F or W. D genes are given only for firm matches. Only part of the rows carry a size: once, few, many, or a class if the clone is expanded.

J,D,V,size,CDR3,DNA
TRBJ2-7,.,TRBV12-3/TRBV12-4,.,CASPVPGLLIYEQYF,TGTGCCAGCCCTGTACCTGGACTCTTAATCTACGAGCAGTACTTC
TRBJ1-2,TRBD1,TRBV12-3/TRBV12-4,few,CASSPRDSPMSYGYTF,TGTGCCAGCAGTCCCCGGGACAGCCCTATGTCCTATGGCTACACCTTC
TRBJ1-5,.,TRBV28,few,CASSLAGLSQHF,TGTGCCAGCAGTTTGGCCGGGCTGTCCCAGCATTTT
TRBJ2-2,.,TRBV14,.,CASSQDAGSTGELFF,TGTGCCAGCAGCCAAGATGCTGGGTCCACCGGGGAGCTGTTTTTT
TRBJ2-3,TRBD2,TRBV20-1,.,CSAREWLAGLLDTQYF,TGCAGTGCTAGAGAATGGCTAGCGGGGTTATTAGATACGCAGTATTTT
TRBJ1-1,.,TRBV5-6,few,CASSFTSLSGGNTEAFF,TGTGCCAGCAGCTTTACGTCTCTTTCTGGGGGTAACACTGAAGCTTTCTTT
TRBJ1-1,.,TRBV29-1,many,CSGARNTEAFF,TGCAGCGGGGCAAGGAACACTGAAGCTTTCTTT
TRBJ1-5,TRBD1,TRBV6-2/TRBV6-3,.,CASSRDMTGVQPQHF,TGTGCCAGCAGTCGAGATATGACAGGGGTTCAGCCCCAGCATTTT
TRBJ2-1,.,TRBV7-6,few,CASSLLGGSSYNEQFF,TGTGCCAGCAGCTTATTGGGGGGTAGCTCCTACAATGAGCAGTTCTTC
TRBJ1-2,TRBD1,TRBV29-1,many,CSVEEGQGAYGYTF,TGCAGCGTTGAAGAGGGACAGGGAGCGTATGGCTACACCTTC
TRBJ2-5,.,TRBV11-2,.,CASSRGGGETQYF,TGTGCCAGCAGCAGAGGGGGGGGAGAGACCCAGTACTTC
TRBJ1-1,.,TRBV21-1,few,CASSKGQTNTEAFF,TGTGCCAGCAGCAAGGGACAAACAAACACTGAAGCTTTCTTT
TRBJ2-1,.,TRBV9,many,CASSVAGFVSDEQFF,TGTGCCAGCAGCGTAGCAGGGTTTGTGTCGGATGAGCAGTTCTTC
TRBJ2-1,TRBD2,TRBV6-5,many,CASSLTLAGAYNEQFF,TGTGCCAGCAGCTTAACCTTAGCGGGGGCTTACAATGAGCAGTTCTTC
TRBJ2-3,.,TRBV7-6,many,CASSPGTDTQYF,TGTGCCAGCAGCCCAGGCACAGATACGCAGTATTTT
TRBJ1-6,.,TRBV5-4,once,CASSPDGGPYNSPLHF,TGTGCCAGCAGCCCGGACGGGGGGCCCTATAATTCACCCCTCCACTTT
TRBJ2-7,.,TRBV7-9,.,CASSSRSHRDEQYF,TGTGCCAGCAGCTCCCGGTCCCACAGGGACGAGCAGTACTTC
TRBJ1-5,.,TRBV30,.,CAWMEGKIQPQHF,TGTGCCTGGATGGAGGGAAAAATCCAGCCCCAGCATTTT
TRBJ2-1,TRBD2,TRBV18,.,CASSRRETSIEQFF,TGTGCCAGCTCACGACGGGAGACTAGCATTGAGCAGTTCTTC
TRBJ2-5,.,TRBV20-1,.,CSANGVETQYF,TGCAGTGCCAACGGGGTAGAGACCCAGTACTTC
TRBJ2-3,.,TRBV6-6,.,CASMSRGASTDTQYF,TGTGCCAGCATGAGCCGGGGGGCTAGCACAGATACGCAGTATTTT